The 29 T cell receptor beta chains below all came from one sample that was sequenced in a study of cytomegalovirus exposure and HLA in healthy donors. PCR primers comprised 60 Vbeta and 13 Jbeta primers. The table came from immunoSEQ multiplex PCR; TCRdb's copy has only in-frame clones and leaves some out. The sample carries roughly 150,000 clones, roughly 87% recorded once. The sample taken for sequencing was PBMCs. The receptors derive from a man under 40 in good health and CMV-seropositive.

The chain links TRBV6-6 to TRBJ2-5; 7 bases are a match to TRBD1. CDR3 length: 14 amino acids. Germline CDR1 reads MNHNY; CDR2 reads SVGAGI (reference sequence). The V segment lost 7 bases and the J segment 2 bases; nucleotides outside the gene matches: 7. CDR3 amino acids: CASTRAGGQETQYF. CDR3 coding DNA: TGTGCCAGCACTCGGGCAGGGGGTCAAGAGACCCAGTACTTC.

The chain is built from TRBV28 and TRBJ1-6; D ambiguous. The CDR3 covers 14 residues. Trimming pared 3 bases from V and 5 bases from J, leaving 8 bases between. Germline loops: CDR1 MDHEN, CDR2 SYDVKM. CDR3 sequence reads: CASSFVTDNSPLHF. The CDR3 bases are TGTGCCAGCAGTTTCGTAACAGATAATTCACCCCTCCACTTT.

A single count supports this clone. This chain uses TRBV5-4 with TRBJ2-3, with 8 nucleotides matching TRBD2. The CDR3 covers 14 residues. With 7 bases clipped from V and 1 base from J, the junction kept 5 bases outside the gene matches. Germline CDR1 reads SGHNT; CDR2 reads YYREEE (reference sequence). The chain's CDR3 is CASRGGGGTDTQYF. In DNA form, the CDR3 reads TGTGCCAGCCGGGGGGGTGGGGGCACAGATACGCAGTATTTT. Supplemented by reference TRBV5-4 and TRBJ2-3, the full variable domain reads ETGVTQSPTHLIKTRGQQVTLRCSSQSGHNTVSWYQQALGQGPQFIFQYYREEENGRGNFPPRFSGLQFPNYSSELNVNALELDDSALYLCASRGGGGTDTQYFGPGTRLTVL.

This clone showed up just once. The chain uses TRBV2 and TRBJ2-3; weak D call: TRBD2 (7 bases). Germline V gives CDR1 SNHLY, CDR2 FYNNEI. The CDR3 consists of 17 residues. Trimming cost V 6 bases and J 4 bases, with 23 bases left between them. Written as DNA, the CDR3 is TGTGCCAGCAGCTACCCCTTCAAGGGGGGGCGGGCAGATACGCAGTATTTT. Residues: CASSYPFKGGRADTQYF.

In this sample, this clone turned up once. V and J are TRBV6-5 and TRBJ2-2; D is possibly TRBD1 (5 bases). This CDR3 is 13 amino acids long. Trimming stripped 6 bases from V and 6 bases from J, with 11 bases between. Germline V lookup: CDR1 MNHEY, CDR2 SVGAGI. The CDR3 region is CASRTGEAGELFF. The CDR3 nucleotides are TGTGCCAGCAGAACAGGAGAGGCCGGGGAGCTGTTTTTT.

The chain's CDR3 is CASSQGRSSYEQYF. CDR3 bases: TGCGCCAGCAGCCAAGGTCGCAGCTCCTACGAGCAGTACTTC. The rearrangement uses TRBV4-1 and TRBJ2-7; D remains ambiguous. V lost 1 base and J 0 bases, leaving 7 bases between the germline ends. The V gene's germline CDR1 is MGHRA and CDR2 YSYEKL. CDR3 length: 14 residues.

The genes are TRBV21-1 and TRBJ1-5; TRBD1 is the table's D call, not checked against the DNA. TRBV21-1 has pseudogene status. The CDR3 loop spans 15 amino acids. The CDR3 nucleotides read TGTGCCAGTTTTAAAAGGTCAGGCGCATGTCAGCCCCAGCATTTT. Its protein is CASFKRSGACQPQHF.

This clone showed up just once. This rearrangement joins TRBV2 to TRBJ1-2; the match to TRBD1 covers 8 bases. This CDR3 comprises 13 residues. V trimming: 8 bases; J trimming: 0 bases; junction bases outside the gene matches: 2. Looked up from germline, CDR1 is SNHLY and CDR2 is FYNNEI. CDR3 nucleotide sequence: TGTGCCAGCCGGACAGGGTCTAACTATGGCTACACCTTC. Translation gives CASRTGSNYGYTF.

This chain connects TRBV6-6 to TRBJ2-3; TRBD2 matches 13 bases. V lost 6 bases, J lost 4 bases, and 4 bases stayed unmatched. The CDR3 extends over 15 amino acids. Germline V gene data show CDR1 as MNHNY and CDR2 as SVGAGI (reference sequence). As DNA, the CDR3 is TGTGCCAGCAGAGACGGACTAGCGGGAGCAGATACGCAGTATTTT. It codes for CASRDGLAGADTQYF.

The V and J genes are TRBV11-2 and TRBJ2-1, with D possibly matching TRBD2 (6 bases). V lost 5 bases and J lost 4, with 15 bases in between. Germline V gene data show CDR1 as SGHAT and CDR2 as FQNNGV. The CDR3 sequence is 15 residues long. The CDR3 region is CASSAGLAIYNEQFF. In DNA, the CDR3 is TGTGCCAGCAGCGCCGGGCTAGCGATATACAATGAGCAGTTCTTC.

This chain uses TRBV5-1 with TRBJ2-1; 10 nucleotides align to TRBD2. The germline V gene encodes CDR1 SGHRS and CDR2 YFSETQ. Trimming removed 7 bases from V and 4 bases from J; junction bases left unmatched: 5. There are 14 residues in the CDR3. CDR3 sequence reads: CASSTSGFYNEQFF. The CDR3 DNA follows: TGCGCCAGCTCGACTAGCGGGTTTTACAATGAGCAGTTCTTC.

This clone was found once. The gene calls are TRBV28 and TRBJ2-1, with 9 bases fitting TRBD1. This CDR3 has 17 residues. J gave up 5 bases and V 1 base, and 9 bases lay outside the gene matches. The germline gives CDR1 MDHEN, CDR2 SYDVKM. The CDR3 coding sequence is TGTGCCAGCAGTTTATTTGCTCGAGACAGGGGGAACAATGAGCAGTTCTTC. Translating it yields CASSLFARDRGNNEQFF. Combining the CDR3 with reference TRBV28 and TRBJ2-1 gives the whole variable domain DVKVTQSSRYLVKRTGEKVFLECVQDMDHENMFWYRQDPGLGLRLIYFSYDVKMKEKGDIPEGYSVSREKKERFSLILESASTNQTSMYLCASSLFARDRGNNEQFFGPGTRLTVL.

The chain has TRBV13 and TRBJ2-3; D call uncertain. V lost 5 bases to trimming and J lost 5 bases, with 11 bases between them. Germline V lookup: CDR1 PRHDT, CDR2 FYEKMQ (reference sequence). This CDR3 is 13 amino acids long. The DNA for the CDR3 is TGTGCCAGCAGCCTCCGACTGGAAGATACGCAGTATTTT. Amino acids: CASSLRLEDTQYF.

The chain uses TRBV5-1 and TRBJ1-5; D perhaps matches TRBD1 (6 bases). CDR3 length: 15 amino acids. V shed 0 bases and J shed 6 bases, with 13 bases lying between them. Germline loops: CDR1 SGHRS, CDR2 YFSETQ. Here the CDR3 DNA reads TGCGCCAGCAGCTTGGGGGGTCCAGGGGTTCAGCCCCAGCATTTT. Encoded protein: CASSLGGPGVQPQHF.

V usage is TRBV18 and J usage is TRBJ1-6, with 8 bases aligning to TRBD1. The germline CDR1 and CDR2 sequences are KGHSH and LQKENI. This CDR3 region has 14 residues. V lost 4 bases to trimming and J lost 7 bases; unmatched junction nucleotides: 3. Written as DNA, the CDR3 is TGTGCCAGCTCACAGGACAGGGCAAATTCACCCCTCCACTTT. Its protein is CASSQDRANSPLHF.

This clone has a single count. The chain links TRBV5-8 to TRBJ2-3; 8 positions agree with TRBD1. The CDR3 is made up of 17 amino acids. Trimming took 4 bases from V and 6 from J; bases not matched to a gene: 16. The germline gives CDR1 SGHTS, CDR2 YDEGEE. The CDR3 protein is CASSIFRGQSSEDTQYF. CDR3 DNA sequence: TGTGCCAGCAGCATATTCAGGGGGCAGAGTAGCGAGGATACGCAGTATTTT.

The CDR3 coding sequence is TGTGCCAGCAGCTTAGCCGTCGGACAGAGAAACACTGAAGCTTTCTTT. It yields the protein CASSLAVGQRNTEAFF. The chain combines TRBV11-2 with TRBJ1-1, with D possibly matching TRBD1 (6 bases). Trimming removed 1 base from V and 2 bases from J, with 14 bases in between. The CDR3 spans 16 residues. Germline CDR1 is SGHAT and CDR2 is FQNNGV.

The genes are TRBV5-4 and TRBJ2-7; TRBD1 might be the D (6 bases). V was trimmed by 4 bases and J by 5 bases, leaving 13 bases between them. The CDR3 length is 13 residues. The germline gives CDR1 SGHNT, CDR2 YYREEE (reference sequence). CDR3 protein: CASSPDRWDEQYF. Written as DNA, the CDR3 is TGTGCCAGCAGCCCCGACAGGTGGGACGAGCAGTACTTC.

The chain combines TRBV5-1 with TRBJ1-3, with D unresolved. V shed 4 bases and J shed 1 base, with 12 bases lying between them. The CDR3 is 15 residues long. Germline CDR1 SGHRS, CDR2 YFSETQ. The CDR3 loop is CASSEGLPSGNTIYF. CDR3 sequence (DNA): TGCGCCAGCAGCGAAGGACTGCCGTCTGGAAACACCATATATTTT.

The CDR3 coding sequence is TGTGCCAGCAGCTTAGAGGGGACTAGCGGGAGTGGGAATACGCAGTATTTT. Residues: CASSLEGTSGSGNTQYF. The chain joins TRBV11-3 to TRBJ2-3; 14 bases line up with TRBD2. The germline V gene encodes CDR1 SGHNT and CDR2 YENEEA. The length of the CDR3 is 17 residues. The junction had 6 bases not matched to a gene; V was cut back by 0 bases and J by 7 bases.

This clone was seen just once. This sequence joins TRBV5-5 and TRBJ2-7, with 11 bases fitting TRBD2. The junction had 6 bases not matched to a gene; V was cut back by 5 bases and J by 2 bases. CDR1 is SGHKS and CDR2 is YYEKEE in the germline V gene (reference sequence). The CDR3 length is 15 residues. The CDR3 nucleotides are TGTGCCAGCAGACCAACTAGCGGGAGAACCTACGAGCAGTACTTC. Its protein product is CASRPTSGRTYEQYF.

This chain joins TRBV30 and TRBJ2-5; 8 positions match TRBD2. This CDR3 has 13 residues. After removal of 0 bases from V and 4 bases from J, the junction contained 1 base not matched to a gene. Germline values: CDR1 GTSNPN, CDR2 SVGIG (reference sequence). The CDR3 loop is CAWSVGGGETQYF. The CDR3 region has the DNA TGTGCCTGGAGTGTCGGGGGGGGAGAGACCCAGTACTTC.

This CDR3 reads CASSGDRGAYQPQHF. CDR3 nucleotides: TGTGCCAGCAGTGGGGACAGGGGTGCTTATCAGCCCCAGCATTTT. The chain couples TRBV2 to TRBJ1-5; 10 nucleotides align to TRBD1. V shed 4 bases and J 5 bases; nucleotides not matched to a gene: 5. The length of the CDR3 is 15 residues. Germline values: CDR1 SNHLY, CDR2 FYNNEI. Full variable domain (outside the CDR3, taken from reference TRBV2 and TRBJ1-5): EPEVTQTPSHQVTQMGQEVILRCVPISNHLYFYWYRQILGQKVEFLVSFYNNEISEKSEIFDDQFSVERPDGSNFTLKIRSTKLEDSAMYFCASSGDRGAYQPQHFGDGTRLSIL.

The chain links TRBV7-8 to TRBJ1-4, with unresolved D. Germline V gene data show CDR1 as SGHVS and CDR2 as FQNEAQ. The length of the CDR3 is 16 residues. V was shortened by 5 bases and J by 10 bases, with 23 bases between the two germline ends. As DNA, the CDR3 is TGTGCCAGCAGCCGCCCTGAGGGCCCAGGTTTTGCAAAACTGTTTTTT. It translates to CASSRPEGPGFAKLFF.

This chain uses TRBV5-1 with TRBJ2-2; 10 bases line up with TRBD2. Germline V gene lookup returns CDR1 SGHRS and CDR2 YFSETQ. The junction had 7 bases not matched to a gene; V was cut back by 2 bases and J by 6 bases. This CDR3 comprises 16 residues. The CDR3 DNA follows: TGCGCCAGCAGCTTTTTCGCCGGACTAGCGGCCGGGGAGCTGTTTTTT. Its translation: CASSFFAGLAAGELFF.

The chain recombines TRBV28 with TRBJ1-1; no definite D call. CDR1 and CDR2 from the germline V gene are MDHEN and SYDVKM. This CDR3 has 15 amino acids. Trimming cost V 5 bases and J 2 bases, with 15 bases left between them. The CDR3 DNA follows: TGTGCCAGCAGTCCCGAAACGGGAGTAAACACTGAAGCTTTCTTT. Protein product: CASSPETGVNTEAFF.

The chain links TRBV11-2 to TRBJ2-3; weak D call: TRBD2 (6 bases). V was cut by 1 base and J by 4 bases, with 15 bases left in between. Germline V gene data show CDR1 as SGHAT and CDR2 as FQNNGV. There are 16 residues in the CDR3. CDR3 in amino acids: CASSLVYRGSPDTQYF. For the CDR3, the DNA is TGTGCCAGCAGCTTAGTTTATCGGGGGAGCCCAGATACGCAGTATTTT.

In its sample, this clone was seen a few times. The gene calls are TRBV19 and TRBJ1-1; unclear D gene. The CDR3 extends over 13 amino acids. V lost 1 base and J lost 1, with 4 bases in between. In germline, CDR1 is LNHDA, CDR2 SQIVND (reference sequence). The DNA of the CDR3 is TGTGCCAGTAGTATAGTACAGAACACTGAAGCTTTCTTT. It encodes CASSIVQNTEAFF.

The chain is built from TRBV19 and TRBJ1-5; 7 bases agree with TRBD1. The CDR3 length is 15 residues. The ends lost 7 bases at V and 2 bases at J; junction bases unmatched: 8. Germline values: CDR1 LNHDA, CDR2 SQIVND (reference sequence). CDR3: CASTPGGLGNQPQHF. As DNA, the CDR3 is TGTGCCAGTACCCCAGGGGGACTCGGCAATCAGCCCCAGCATTTT.